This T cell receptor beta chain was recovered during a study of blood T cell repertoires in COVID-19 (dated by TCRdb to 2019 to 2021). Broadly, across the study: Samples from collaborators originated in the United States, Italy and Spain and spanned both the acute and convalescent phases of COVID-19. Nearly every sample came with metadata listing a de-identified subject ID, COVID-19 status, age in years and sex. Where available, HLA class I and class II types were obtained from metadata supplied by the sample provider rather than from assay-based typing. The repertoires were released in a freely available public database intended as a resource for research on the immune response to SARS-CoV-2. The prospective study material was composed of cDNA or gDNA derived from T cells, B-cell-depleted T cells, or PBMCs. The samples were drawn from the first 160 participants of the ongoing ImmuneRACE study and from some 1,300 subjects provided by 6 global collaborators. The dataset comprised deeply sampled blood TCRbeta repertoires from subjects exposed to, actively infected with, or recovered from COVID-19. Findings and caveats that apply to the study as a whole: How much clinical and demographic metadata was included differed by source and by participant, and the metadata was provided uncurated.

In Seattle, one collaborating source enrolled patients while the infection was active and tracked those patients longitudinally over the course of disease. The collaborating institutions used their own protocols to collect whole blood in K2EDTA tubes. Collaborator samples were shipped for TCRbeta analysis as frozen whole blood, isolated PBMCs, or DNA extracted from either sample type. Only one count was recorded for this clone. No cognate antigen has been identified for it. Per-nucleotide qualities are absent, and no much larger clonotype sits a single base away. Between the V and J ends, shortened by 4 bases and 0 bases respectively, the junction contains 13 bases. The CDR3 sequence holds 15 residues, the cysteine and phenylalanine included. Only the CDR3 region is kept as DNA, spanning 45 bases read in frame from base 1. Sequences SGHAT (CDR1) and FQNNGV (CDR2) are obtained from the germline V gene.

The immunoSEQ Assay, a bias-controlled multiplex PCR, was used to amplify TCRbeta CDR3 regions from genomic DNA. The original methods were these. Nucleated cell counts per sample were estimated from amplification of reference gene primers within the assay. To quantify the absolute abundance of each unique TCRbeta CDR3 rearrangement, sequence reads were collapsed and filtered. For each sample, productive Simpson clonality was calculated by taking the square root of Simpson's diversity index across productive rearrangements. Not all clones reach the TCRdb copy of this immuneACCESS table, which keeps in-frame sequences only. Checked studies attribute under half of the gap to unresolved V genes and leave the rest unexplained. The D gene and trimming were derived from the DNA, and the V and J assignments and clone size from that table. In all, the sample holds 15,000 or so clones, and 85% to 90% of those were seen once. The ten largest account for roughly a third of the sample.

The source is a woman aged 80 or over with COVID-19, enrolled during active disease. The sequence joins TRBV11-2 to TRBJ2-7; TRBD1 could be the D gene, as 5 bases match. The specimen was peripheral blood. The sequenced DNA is TGTGCCAGCAGCTCATCGTGGGGCAGCTCCTACGAGCAGTACTTC. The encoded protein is CASSSSWGSSYEQYF.